What follows are 21 T cell receptor beta chains derived from one specimen sequenced in a study of blood T cell repertoires in COVID-19. Clones were sequenced by immunoSEQ multiplex PCR, and TCRdb holds only the in-frame ones, with some missing. The profile shows 310,000 or so clones, 75% to 90% of them singletons. The source material was peripheral blood. All receptors derive from a woman between 45 and 65 years old who had recovered from COVID-19.

The V call is TRBV15, the J call TRBJ2-3; D perhaps matches TRBD2 (6 bases). Germline lookup yields CDR1 LNHNV and CDR2 YYDKDF (reference sequence). The CDR3 loop spans 15 amino acids. V lost 5 bases and J lost 0, with 12 bases in between. For the CDR3, the DNA is TGTGCCACCAGCCGGGACTTGGCTAGCACAGATACGCAGTATTTT. Amino acids: CATSRDLASTDTQYF.

V gene TRBV30 combines with J gene TRBJ2-5; no reliable D call. The CDR3 consists of 12 residues. V lost 4 bases to trimming and J lost 3 bases, with 9 bases between them. Germline V gene lookup returns CDR1 GTSNPN and CDR2 SVGIG (reference sequence). CDR3 bases: TGTGCCTGGAACTCGATAAAAGAGACCCAGTACTTC. Translating gives CAWNSIKETQYF. Full variable domain (missing parts from reference TRBV30 and TRBJ2-5): SQTIHQWPATLVQPVGSPLSLECTVEGTSNPNLYWYRQAAGRGLQLLFYSVGIGQISSEVPQNLSASRPQDRQFILSSKKLLLSDSGFYLCAWNSIKETQYFGPGTRLLVL.

The sample holds a few counts of this clone. The chain is built from TRBV5-1 and TRBJ2-2; tentatively, D is TRBD2 (6 bases). Trimming cost V 1 base and J 5 bases, with 12 bases left between them. The germline CDR1 and CDR2 sequences are SGHRS and YFSETQ. The CDR3 extends over 15 amino acids. The CDR3 loop reads CASSLRETRTGELFF. CDR3 DNA sequence: TGCGCCAGCAGCTTGCGGGAGACAAGGACCGGGGAGCTGTTTTTT. The variable domain in full, completed from reference TRBV5-1 and TRBJ2-2, reads KAGVTQTPRYLIKTRGQQVTLSCSPISGHRSVSWYQQTPGQGLQFLFEYFSETQRNKGNFPGRFSGRQFSNSRSEMNVSTLELGDSALYLCASSLRETRTGELFFGEGSRLTVL.

The chain combines TRBV11-2 with TRBJ1-1, with D possibly being TRBD1 (5 bases). Trimming pared 1 base from V and 11 bases from J, leaving 11 bases between. The CDR3 totals 12 residues. CDR1 is SGHAT and CDR2 is FQNNGV in the germline V gene. DNA for the CDR3: TGTGCCAGCAGCTTAGTACCAGGGAAGGCTTTCTTT. Its protein is CASSLVPGKAFF.

As DNA, the CDR3 is TGTGCCACCAGCAGAGCGGACAGGGTCACTGAAGCTTTCTTT. Its protein is CATSRADRVTEAFF. V is TRBV15 and J is TRBJ1-1; 8 bases are shared with TRBD1. Germline V gene data show CDR1 as LNHNV and CDR2 as YYDKDF (reference sequence). The CDR3 is 14 amino acids. V shed 1 base, J shed 4 bases, and the junction held 2 bases outside the gene matches.

V and J are TRBV6-5 and TRBJ2-1, with D perhaps matching TRBD2 (7 bases). Trimming took 6 bases from V and 3 from J, leaving 15 bases between them. CDR1 is MNHEY and CDR2 is SVGAGI in the germline V gene. This CDR3 spans 15 amino acids. The CDR3 bases are TGTGCCAGCAGAGACCGGGGGGCCCTCTACAATGAGCAGTTCTTC. Its protein product is CASRDRGALYNEQFF.

The rearrangement links TRBV19 to TRBJ1-2; 8 nucleotides align to TRBD1. V was clipped by 3 bases and J by 8 bases; unmatched bases: 5. Germline loops: CDR1 LNHDA, CDR2 SQIVND (reference sequence). This CDR3 is built from 13 residues. CDR3 coding DNA: TGTGCCAGTAGTATCCAGGGGGCCGGGGGCTACACCTTC. Translation gives CASSIQGAGGYTF.

V usage is TRBV7-9 and J usage is TRBJ2-3, with D possibly matching TRBD1 (5 bases). Trimming removed 0 bases from V and 5 bases from J, with 12 bases in between. The CDR3 has 15 residues. Germline lookup yields CDR1 SEHNR and CDR2 FQNEAQ (reference sequence). In DNA form, the CDR3 reads TGTGCCAGCAGCTTAGCGGGGCGGCCAGGAGATACGCAGTATTTT. It encodes CASSLAGRPGDTQYF.

The CDR3, as DNA: TGTGCCAGCAGCTTGTGGCTAGCGGGAGAGAGTGAGCAGTTCTTC. This encodes CASSLWLAGESEQFF. The genes are TRBV7-9 and TRBJ2-1; TRBD2 matches at 10 bases. From germline, CDR1 is SEHNR and CDR2 FQNEAQ (reference sequence). V lost 3 bases and J lost 9; bases outside the gene matches: 8. The CDR3 totals 15 residues. Based on the CDR3 plus reference TRBV7-9 and TRBJ2-1, the full variable domain is DTGVSQNPRHKITKRGQNVTFRCDPISEHNRLYWYRQTLGQGPEFLTYFQNEAQLEKSRLLSDRFSAERPKGSFSTLEIQRTEQGDSAMYLCASSLWLAGESEQFFGPGTRLTVL.

The sample holds a few counts of this clone. This sequence joins TRBV6-2 or TRBV6-3 and TRBJ1-1, with D tentatively TRBD1 (5 bases). V was trimmed by 5 bases and J by 1 base, leaving 14 bases between them. Germline V CDR1 and CDR2: MNHEY, SVGEGT. The CDR3 consists of 15 residues. CDR3 sequence: CASSEDNRRNTEAFF. CDR3 nucleotide sequence: TGTGCCAGCAGTGAGGACAACCGGAGGAACACTGAAGCTTTCTTT.

This sequence joins TRBV3-1 (or the pseudogene TRBV3-2) and TRBJ2-3; D is uncertain. Deletions cut 5 bases from V and 0 bases from J, with 12 bases between. This CDR3 comprises 15 residues. Germline CDR1 reads LGHDT; CDR2 reads YNNKEL (reference sequence). Written as DNA, the CDR3 is TGTGCCAGCAGCAGTTTAGCATCTAGCACAGATACGCAGTATTTT. Its protein product is CASSSLASSTDTQYF.

The rearrangement uses TRBV4-3 and TRBJ2-6; the match to TRBD1 covers 9 bases. The germline gives CDR1 LGHNA, CDR2 YSLEER. The CDR3 runs 17 residues. V trimming: 5 bases; J trimming: 0 bases; junction bases outside the gene matches: 5. The CDR3 DNA follows: TGCGCCAGCAGCACGGGACAGGGTGGCTCTGGGGCCAACGTCCTGACTTTC. Translated, it gives CASSTGQGGSGANVLTF.

The sample holds one count of this clone. This chain joins TRBV4-2 and TRBJ1-4; D perhaps matches TRBD1 (5 bases). CDR3 length equals 17 residues. Trimming removed 0 bases at V and 4 bases at J, with 15 bases between. Germline CDR1 reads LGHNA; CDR2 reads YNFKEQ. The CDR3: CASSQDPGGTGNEKLFF. As DNA, the CDR3 is TGTGCCAGCAGCCAAGATCCTGGGGGGACGGGTAATGAAAAACTGTTTTTT.

The chain employs TRBV19 and TRBJ1-1, with 11 bases lining up with TRBD1. The CDR3 consists of 16 residues. J was trimmed by 2 bases and V by 5 bases; bases with no gene match: 7. CDR1 and CDR2 (germline): LNHDA, SQIVND (reference sequence). For the CDR3, the DNA is TGTGCCAGTAGTGAGCGGACAGGGGGCTTAAACACTGAAGCTTTCTTT. It specifies CASSERTGGLNTEAFF.

In its sample, this clone was seen once. The chain has TRBV12-3 or TRBV12-4 and TRBJ1-2; TRBD1 matches at 8 bases. There are 13 residues in the CDR3. Germline trimming cut 7 bases from V and 6 bases from J; bases unmatched to any gene: 7. The DNA for the CDR3 is TGTGCCAGCACTGGAGACAGGGGTAATGGCTACACCTTC. Its translation is CASTGDRGNGYTF.

The chain is built from TRBV15 and TRBJ1-1, with D unclear. Trimming stripped 0 bases from V and 5 bases from J, with 10 bases between. The germline CDR1 and CDR2 sequences are LNHNV and YYDKDF (reference sequence). This CDR3 spans 14 amino acids. This chain's CDR3 is CATSRDRAITEAFF. CDR3 DNA: TGTGCCACCAGCAGAGATCGAGCGATTACTGAAGCTTTCTTT.

This chain connects TRBV10-3 to TRBJ1-1, with D uncertain. Germline V gene lookup returns CDR1 ENHRY and CDR2 SYGVKD. The CDR3 is made up of 14 amino acids. V was pared by 10 bases and J by 3 bases, with 18 bases between. The CDR3 reads CATLEGGIDTEAFF. The CDR3 nucleotides read TGTGCCACCCTTGAGGGAGGGATAGACACTGAAGCTTTCTTT.

The CDR3 coding sequence is TGTGCCAGCACCACAGGACAGGGGTTCAGTTATGGCTACACCTTC. Translated: CASTTGQGFSYGYTF. The rearrangement links TRBV6-5 to TRBJ1-2, with TRBD1 identical over 9 bases. The germline V gene encodes CDR1 MNHEY and CDR2 SVGAGI. The J segment lost 5 bases and the V segment lost 7 bases, leaving 11 bases of the junction unmatched. CDR3 length equals 15 residues.

The V call is TRBV10-3, the J call TRBJ2-3; weak D call: TRBD2 (6 bases). Germline loops: CDR1 ENHRY, CDR2 SYGVKD. This CDR3 spans 10 amino acids. V lost 8 bases to trimming and J lost 8 bases, with 8 bases between them. Written as DNA, the CDR3 is TGTGCCATCGGAGGGGCTACGCAGTATTTT. Residues: CAIGGATQYF.

This clone was seen a single time. This chain uses TRBV2 with TRBJ2-7, with TRBD1 matching over 7 bases. Germline-derived CDR1 and CDR2 are SNHLY and FYNNEI. The junction had 10 bases not matched to a gene; V was cut back by 11 bases and J by 3 bases. The CDR3 sequence is 13 residues long. In nucleotides, the CDR3 is TGTGCCGGCGAGTACGGGACAGACTACGAGCAGTACTTC. It specifies CAGEYGTDYEQYF.

The chain has TRBV28 and TRBJ1-2; D may be TRBD1 (5 bases). V was trimmed by 2 bases and J by 10 bases, leaving 17 bases between them. In germline, CDR1 is MDHEN, CDR2 SYDVKM. The CDR3 extends over 14 amino acids. CDR3 loop: CASSLRGMDRHYTF. The CDR3 DNA reads as TGTGCCAGCAGTTTAAGGGGTATGGACCGCCACTACACCTTC.